The T cell receptor beta chain under discussion was sequenced for a study of OX40 agonist ivuxolimab in advanced cancers. As for the study in general: It was permissible to have had prior anti-PD-1, anti-PD-L1 or anti-CTLA-4 therapy, and 40% had some. Study results and caveats: On average, a greater number of expanded clones characterised CD8+ T cells relative to CD4+.

Notes on this clone: As yet, its antigen is unknown.

Germline V gene data show CDR1 as MRHNA and CDR2 as SNTAGT. V was clipped by 7 bases and J by 4 bases, with 16 bases between them. This CDR3 region has 14 residues. Measured with immunoSEQ multiplex PCR; TCRdb has only the in-frame clones, and not every one. The data contain roughly 70,000 clones, over 75% of them seen just once; the ten biggest clones take up 0.5% to 0.55%. This receptor was identified in an adult with an advanced solid tumor such as melanoma, head and neck, liver or kidney cancer. Sequencing used CD4+ or CD8+ T cells sorted from blood, obtained in a trial of the OX40 agonist ivuxolimab. V gene TRBV6-4 combines with J gene TRBJ1-2; D is unresolved. The CDR3 nucleotides are TGTGCCAGCACCCTTAGGGCAGGATCCTATGGCTACACCTTC. It codes for CASTLRAGSYGYTF.